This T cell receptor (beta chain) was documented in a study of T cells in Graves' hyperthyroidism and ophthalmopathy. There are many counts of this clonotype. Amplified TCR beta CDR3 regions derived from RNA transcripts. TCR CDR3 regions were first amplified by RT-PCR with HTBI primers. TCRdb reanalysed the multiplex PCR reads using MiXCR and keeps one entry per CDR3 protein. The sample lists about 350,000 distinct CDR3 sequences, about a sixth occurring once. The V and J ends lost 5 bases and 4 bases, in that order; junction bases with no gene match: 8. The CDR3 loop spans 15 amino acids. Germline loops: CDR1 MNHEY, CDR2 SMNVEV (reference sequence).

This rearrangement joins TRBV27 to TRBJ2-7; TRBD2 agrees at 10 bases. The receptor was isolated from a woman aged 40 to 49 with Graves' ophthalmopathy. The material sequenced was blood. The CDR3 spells CASSNGLAVLYEQYF. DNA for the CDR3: TGTGCCAGCAGTAACGGACTAGCGGTCCTATACGAGCAGTACTTC.